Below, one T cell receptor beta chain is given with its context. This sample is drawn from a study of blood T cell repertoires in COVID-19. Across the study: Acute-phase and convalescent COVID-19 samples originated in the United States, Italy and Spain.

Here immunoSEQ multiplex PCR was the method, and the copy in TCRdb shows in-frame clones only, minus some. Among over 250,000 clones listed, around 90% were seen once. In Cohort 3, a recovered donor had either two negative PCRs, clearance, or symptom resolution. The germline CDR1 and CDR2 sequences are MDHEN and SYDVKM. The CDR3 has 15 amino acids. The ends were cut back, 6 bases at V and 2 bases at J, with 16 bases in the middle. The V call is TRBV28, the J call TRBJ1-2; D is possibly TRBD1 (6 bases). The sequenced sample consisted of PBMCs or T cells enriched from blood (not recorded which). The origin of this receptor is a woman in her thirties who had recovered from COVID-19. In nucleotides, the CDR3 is TGTGCCAGCAGGAGGGGGGGAGGATCCAACTATGGCTACACCTTC. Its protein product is CASRRGGGSNYGYTF.